This paragraph reports one T cell receptor (beta chain). The sample comes from a study of blood T cell repertoires in COVID-19. In the original workflow: Reference gene primer amplification in the assay estimated nucleated cell counts. Method: immunoSEQ multiplex PCR; TCRdb's copy keeps in-frame clones and lacks some. V and J calls and clone size follow that table, whereas D and trimming were derived from the DNA. The data show about 400,000 clones, 70% to 90% seen once. Germline loops: CDR1 SGHDN, CDR2 FVKESK. V shed 4 bases and J 5 bases; nucleotides not matched to a gene: 8. The CDR3 is 15 amino acids.

V gene TRBV14 combines with J gene TRBJ2-5; 9 nucleotides match TRBD1. Sequencing was carried out using peripheral blood. This receptor was identified in a human donor in a cohort sampled during active COVID-19. The DNA of the CDR3 is TGTGCCAGCAGCCTCCTCCGGGACAGGGACGAGACCCAGTACTTC. This sequence encodes CASSLLRDRDETQYF. Full variable domain (remainder filled in from reference TRBV14 and TRBJ2-5): EAGVTQFPSHSVIEKGQTVTLRCDPISGHDNLYWYRRVMGKEIKFLLHFVKESKQDESGMPNNRFLAERTGGTYSTLKVQPAELEDSGVYFCASSLLRDRDETQYFGPGTRLLVL.